The 19 T cell receptor beta chains below come from one sample, sequenced in a study of beta chain features in type 1 diabetes. The study reverse transcribed the entire isolated RNA, so it sequenced expressed TCRB transcripts. Data came from immunoSEQ multiplex PCR; TCRdb stores just in-frame clones and leaves some out. Among hundreds of thousands of clones listed, 11% were seen once. Sequencing input: naive CD4+ T cells from blood. Receptors originate from a woman aged 18-29 years in good health.

This clone was detected a few times. The chain recombines TRBV28 with TRBJ2-3; the D gene is possibly TRBD1 (5 bases). The CDR3 is made up of 12 amino acids. Germline V CDR1 and CDR2: MDHEN, SYDVKM. V lost 4 bases, J lost 10 bases, and 12 bases lay in between. The CDR3 DNA is TGTGCCAGCAGTTCAAGTGTGGGGCCGCAGTATTTT. Protein: CASSSSVGPQYF.

This clone was seen a few times. The gene calls are TRBV7-8 and TRBJ2-6; no reliable D call. Trimming took 5 bases from V and 0 from J, leaving 11 bases between them. The CDR3 runs to 16 residues. Germline CDR1 reads SGHVS; CDR2 reads FQNEAQ. CDR3 residues: CASSGYTGSGANVLTF. In nucleotides, the CDR3 is TGTGCCAGCAGCGGTTATACGGGCTCTGGGGCCAACGTCCTGACTTTC. Full variable domain (missing parts from reference TRBV7-8 and TRBJ2-6): GAGVSQSPRYKVAKRGQDVALRCDPISGHVSLFWYQQALGQGPEFLTYFQNEAQLDKSGLPSDRFFAERPEGSVSTLKIQRTQQEDSAVYLCASSGYTGSGANVLTFGAGSRLTVL.

There are many counts of this clone. The chain recombines TRBV30 with TRBJ1-1; no firm D call. This CDR3 has 12 amino acids. Germline V gene lookup returns CDR1 GTSNPN and CDR2 SVGIG (reference sequence). Trimming pared 4 bases from V and 1 base from J, leaving 7 bases between. CDR3: CAWKIANTEAFF. The CDR3 DNA is TGTGCCTGGAAGATTGCGAACACTGAAGCTTTCTTT.

This clone was seen only a few times. The chain links TRBV10-2 to TRBJ2-6, with unresolved D. The length of the CDR3 is 12 residues. Germline CDR1 and CDR2: WSHSY and SAAADI. The germline V and J ends were trimmed by 8 bases and 4 bases, with 6 bases remaining between them. The CDR3: CASDSGANVLTF. The CDR3 DNA is TGCGCCAGCGATTCGGGGGCCAACGTCCTGACTTTC.

This clone was counted a few times. The chain couples TRBV6-5 to TRBJ2-5; D possibly corresponds to TRBD2 (6 bases). Germline values: CDR1 MNHEY, CDR2 SVGAGI. V shed 2 bases and J shed 5 bases, with 15 bases lying between them. The length of the CDR3 is 15 residues. The CDR3 nucleotides read TGTGCCAGCAGTTACGTTGGAGGGTCCGTTGAGACCCAGTACTTC. It translates to CASSYVGGSVETQYF.

This clone was recorded a few times. This sequence joins TRBV9 and TRBJ2-5; D remains ambiguous. The ends were cut back, 3 bases at V and 4 bases at J, with 7 bases in the middle. Per the germline V gene, CDR1 is SGDLS and CDR2 is YYNGEE. This CDR3 has 12 residues. The CDR3 loop reads CASSASGETQYF. CDR3 DNA sequence: TGTGCCAGCAGCGCCTCCGGAGAGACCCAGTACTTC. Full variable domain (remainder filled in from reference TRBV9 and TRBJ2-5): DSGVTQTPKHLITATGQRVTLRCSPRSGDLSVYWYQQSLDQGLQFLIQYYNGEERAKGNILERFSAQQFPDLHSELNLSSLELGDSALYFCASSASGETQYFGPGTRLLVL.

V is TRBV13 and J is TRBJ1-2; unclear D gene. Germline values: CDR1 PRHDT, CDR2 FYEKMQ (reference sequence). V was shortened by 2 bases and J by 0 bases, with 10 bases between the two germline ends. CDR3 size: 15 residues. The chain's CDR3 is CASSLTRETNYGYTF. CDR3 coding DNA: TGTGCCAGCAGCTTAACTCGGGAGACTAACTATGGCTACACCTTC.

Of note for this clone: This sample includes further DNA sequences coding for the same CDR3. The chain has TRBV5-1 and TRBJ2-3; D unresolved. Germline V lookup: CDR1 SGHRS, CDR2 YFSETQ. This CDR3 spans 12 amino acids. V gave up 2 bases and J gave up 4 bases, with 5 bases separating them. The CDR3 spells CASSLTSDTQYF. CDR3 DNA: TGCGCCAGCAGCTTAACCTCAGATACGCAGTATTTT.

This clone has more than one count but fewer than ten. The V and J genes are TRBV5-4 and TRBJ2-5; D might be TRBD2 (5 bases). With 1 base removed from V and 4 bases from J, the gap between germline ends came to 8 bases. This CDR3 is built from 13 residues. Looked up from germline, CDR1 is SGHNT and CDR2 is YYREEE (reference sequence). The CDR3 loop reads CASSLPAGETQYF. CDR3 bases: TGTGCCAGCAGCTTGCCGGCGGGAGAGACCCAGTACTTC.

Only a few counts were recorded for this clone. The same CDR3 can be traced to other DNA sequences in this sample. The rearrangement links TRBV5-1 to TRBJ2-3; 9 bases map to TRBD1. Germline CDR1 is SGHRS and CDR2 is YFSETQ. CDR3 size: 15 residues. J gave up 3 bases and V 4 bases, and 6 bases lay outside the gene matches. CDR3 DNA sequence: TGCGCCAGCAGCCCAGGGGACAGGGTGACAGATACGCAGTATTTT. Protein sequence: CASSPGDRVTDTQYF.

V is TRBV27 and J is TRBJ1-6; D might be TRBD1 (5 bases). The CDR3 spans 15 residues. The V end lost 6 bases, the J end lost 9 bases, and 18 bases lay between the germline ends. Germline CDR1 and CDR2: MNHEY and SMNVEV (reference sequence). The CDR3 here is CASRPAGGRGSPLHF. The CDR3 DNA follows: TGTGCCAGCAGGCCCGCCGGGGGACGGGGTTCACCCCTCCACTTT.

This clone occurred a few times. The DNA for the CDR3 is TGTGCCAGCAGTTCTGCCCGGGCCAGGGGATACGGGGAGCTGTTTTTT. Translating gives CASSSARARGYGELFF. The chain employs TRBV28 and TRBJ2-2; D is possibly TRBD1 (6 bases). The CDR3 has 16 residues. Germline CDR1 reads MDHEN; CDR2 reads SYDVKM. V dropped 4 bases and J dropped 7 bases, with 19 bases sitting between them.

The rearrangement uses TRBV13 and TRBJ2-7, with a tentative D call TRBD1 (5 bases). The CDR3 is 16 residues long. The V end was cut by 5 bases, the J end by 7 bases, with 24 bases between. The germline V gene has CDR1 PRHDT and CDR2 FYEKMQ (reference sequence). CDR3 nucleotide sequence: TGTGCCAGCAGCCAGGTTCATTTGGGGCGGATGGGGGAGCAGTACTTC. Amino acid sequence: CASSQVHLGRMGEQYF. The variable domain in full, with the rest retrieved from reference TRBV13 and TRBJ2-7, is AAGVIQSPRHLIKEKRETATLKCYPIPRHDTVYWYQQGPGQDPQFLISFYEKMQSDKGSIPDRFSAQQFSDYHSELNMSSLELGDSALYFCASSQVHLGRMGEQYFGPGTRLTVT.

A few counts support this clone. The chain combines TRBV11-3 with TRBJ2-1, with unresolved D. V was pared by 6 bases and J by 4 bases, with 7 bases between. The CDR3 sequence is 12 residues long. Per the germline V gene, CDR1 is SGHNT and CDR2 is YENEEA. The DNA of the CDR3 is TGTGCCAGCAGGGTGGGATACAATGAGCAGTTCTTC. It is translated as CASRVGYNEQFF.

The sample holds a few counts of this clone. The chain joins TRBV18 to TRBJ2-7; TRBD1 might be the D (5 bases). V lost 3 bases and J lost 1, with 10 bases in between. CDR1 is KGHSH, CDR2 LQKENI, per germline. This CDR3 comprises 14 residues. The CDR3 DNA reads TGTGCCAGCTCACCTAAGCAGGGTTCCTACGAGCAGTACTTC. Protein: CASSPKQGSYEQYF.

This clone came up a few times. The rearrangement uses TRBV18 and TRBJ2-5; D remains unclear. The CDR3 length is 14 residues. Trimming cost V 0 bases and J 4 bases, with 9 bases left between them. Germline V gives CDR1 KGHSH, CDR2 LQKENI. CDR3 sequence: CASSPPGPLETQYF. The CDR3 nucleotides are TGTGCCAGCTCACCACCGGGCCCTTTAGAGACCCAGTACTTC.

The chain links TRBV11-2 to TRBJ2-7, with D tentatively TRBD1 (6 bases). CDR1 is SGHAT, CDR2 FQNNGV, per germline. This CDR3 contains 15 residues. V lost 0 bases, J lost 5 bases, and 14 bases lay in between. The CDR3 spells CASSLEGQAPHEQYV. The CDR3, as DNA: TGTGCCAGCAGCTTAGAGGGACAAGCCCCTCACGAGCAGTACGTC.

About this clone itself: Other DNA sequences in the same sample also yield this CDR3. This rearrangement joins TRBV20-1 to TRBJ1-1, with D unresolved. Germline V CDR1 and CDR2: DFQATT, SNEGSKA (reference sequence). The ends were cut back, 3 bases at V and 5 bases at J, with 7 bases in the middle. There are 11 residues in the CDR3. The CDR3 nucleotides are TGCAGTGCTAGTCGCCAGACTGAAGCTTTCTTT. It translates to CSASRQTEAFF.

This clone turned up a few times. The CDR3 reads CASSLGGGATAFF. As DNA, the CDR3 is TGTGCCAGCAGCTTAGGAGGGGGCGCAACGGCTTTCTTT. This chain joins TRBV7-8 and TRBJ1-1; 7 bases agree with TRBD1. Trimming took 1 base from V and 11 from J; bases not matched to a gene: 7. The CDR3 is 13 residues long. CDR1 SGHVS and CDR2 FQNEAQ come from the germline V gene.